What follows are 24 T cell receptor beta chains derived from one specimen sequenced in a study of T cells after yellow fever vaccination. Each CDR3 protein gets one entry after TCRdb re-called the 5' RACE reads with MiXCR. The sample has some 350,000 distinct CDR3 sequences, almost 4% seen once. This material consisted of PBMCs, taken 5 days after the yellow fever booster vaccination. Receptors originate from a young man who received the YFV17D yellow fever vaccine.

This clonotype has ten or more counts. This chain joins TRBV10-3 and TRBJ2-7; D is perhaps TRBD1 (5 bases). Trimming stripped 3 bases from V and 3 bases from J, with 9 bases between. This CDR3 comprises 13 residues. CDR1 ENHRY and CDR2 SYGVKD come from the germline V gene. The DNA of the CDR3 is TGTGCCATCAGTGATAAAGGGGACTACGAGCAGTACGTC. Residues: CAISDKGDYEQYV.

This clonotype was counted a few times. This chain links TRBV19 with TRBJ1-5; a possible D gene is TRBD1 (5 bases). The CDR3 is 15 residues long. Germline CDR1 LNHDA, CDR2 SQIVND (reference sequence). V lost 5 bases and J 5 bases, leaving 16 bases between the germline ends. DNA for the CDR3: TGTGCCAGTAGTTCTCAGGGAAGGAAAGATCAGCCCCAGCATTTT. Protein: CASSSQGRKDQPQHF.

This clonotype was counted between two and nine times. The chain is built from TRBV7-2 and TRBJ2-7; the match to TRBD1 covers 10 bases. V lost 6 bases to trimming and J lost 7 bases; unmatched junction nucleotides: 6. The CDR3 runs 13 residues. The germline gives CDR1 SGHTA, CDR2 FQGNSA. CDR3 loop: CASRGTGAREQYF. Here the CDR3 DNA reads TGTGCCAGCAGGGGGACAGGGGCCAGAGAGCAGTACTTC.

This clonotype came up a few times. V and J are TRBV10-2 and TRBJ1-1; 9 nucleotides match TRBD1. The CDR3 consists of 15 residues. J was trimmed by 5 bases and V by 0 bases; bases with no gene match: 4. CDR1 and CDR2 from the germline V gene are WSHSY and SAAADI. The CDR3 sequence is CASSESGQGDTEAFF. As DNA, the CDR3 is TGCGCCAGCAGTGAGTCGGGACAGGGAGATACTGAAGCTTTCTTT.

This clonotype was found many times. The V and J genes are TRBV19 and TRBJ1-5; 8 bases match TRBD1. Germline CDR1 is LNHDA and CDR2 is SQIVND (reference sequence). V lost 5 bases and J lost 3; bases outside the gene matches: 6. The CDR3 contains 15 residues. CDR3 region: CASSQDRVDNQPQHF. CDR3 bases: TGTGCCAGTAGTCAGGACAGGGTTGACAATCAGCCCCAGCATTTT. Drawing the rest from reference TRBV19 and TRBJ1-5, the complete variable domain is DGGITQSPKYLFRKEGQNVTLSCEQNLNHDAMYWYRQDPGQGLRLIYYSQIVNDFQKGDIAEGYSVSREKKESFPLTVTSAQKNPTAFYLCASSQDRVDNQPQHFGDGTRLSIL.

This clonotype showed up many times. The genes are TRBV11-2 and TRBJ2-2; the match to TRBD2 covers 10 bases. The junction had 4 bases not matched to a gene; V was cut back by 6 bases and J by 3 bases. This CDR3 spans 15 amino acids. The germline V gene has CDR1 SGHAT and CDR2 FQNNGV. This CDR3 is CASSSLAGDTGELFF. CDR3 in DNA: TGTGCCAGCAGTTCTCTAGCGGGGGACACCGGGGAGCTGTTTTTT.

V is TRBV6-6 and J is TRBJ1-5; D unclear. V was pared by 2 bases and J by 4 bases, with 12 bases between. The CDR3 totals 15 residues. Germline CDR1 is MNHNY and CDR2 is SVGAGI (reference sequence). The CDR3 DNA reads TGTGCCAGCAGTTACGCGGTGTCCAGGAATCAGCCCCAGCATTTT. Protein: CASSYAVSRNQPQHF.

This clonotype has a count of ten or more. The chain combines TRBV6-2 or TRBV6-3 with TRBJ2-1; D gene uncertain. Germline loops: CDR1 MNHEY, CDR2 SVGEGT. This CDR3 contains 11 residues. Trimming shortened V by 9 bases and J by 3 bases, and 6 bases separated the two germline ends. The CDR3 DNA sequence: TGTGCCAGTGCCGACTACAATGAGCAGTTCTTC. It translates to CASADYNEQFF.

This clonotype was counted between two and nine times. This chain links TRBV5-8 with TRBJ2-2; possibly TRBD2 for D (5 bases). V shed 6 bases and J shed 3 bases, with 9 bases lying between them. Per germline, CDR1 SGHTS and CDR2 YDEGEE. The CDR3 runs to 13 residues. DNA for the CDR3: TGTGCCAGCAATTTGGGAGACACCGGGGAGCTGTTTTTT. Protein: CASNLGDTGELFF.

This clonotype appeared many times. V is TRBV7-2 and J is TRBJ1-2; 7 bases line up with TRBD1. Germline V gene data show CDR1 as SGHTA and CDR2 as FQGNSA. The V segment lost 4 bases and the J segment 4 bases; nucleotides outside the gene matches: 6. The CDR3 covers 14 residues. The CDR3 DNA reads as TGTGCCAGCAGCTCACGACAGGGCTTCTATGGCTACACCTTC. Its translation is CASSSRQGFYGYTF.

This clonotype was seen a few times. The rearrangement uses TRBV27 and TRBJ2-3; a possible D gene is TRBD1 (5 bases). This CDR3 spans 15 amino acids. V was clipped by 5 bases and J by 1 base, with 13 bases between them. Germline V gene data show CDR1 as MNHEY and CDR2 as SMNVEV (reference sequence). For the CDR3, the DNA is TGTGCCAGCAGTGCCCCAGGGTGGGGCACAGATACGCAGTATTTT. Residues: CASSAPGWGTDTQYF.

This clonotype was detected only a few times. The rearrangement joins TRBV20-1 to TRBJ1-2, with 8 bases identical to TRBD1. The J segment lost 4 bases and the V segment lost 5 bases, leaving 21 bases of the junction unmatched. CDR3 length: 18 amino acids. CDR1 and CDR2 from the germline V gene are DFQATT and SNEGSKA (reference sequence). The CDR3 spells CSAFKRTGKGSWVYGYTF. CDR3 coding DNA: TGCAGTGCTTTCAAACGGACAGGGAAGGGGTCTTGGGTCTATGGCTACACCTTC.

This clonotype was detected a few times. One end of the junction fails to match germline, which may point to a read error. The genes are TRBV6-2 or TRBV6-3 and TRBJ1-2, with D unresolved. The CDR3 is 14 residues long. From germline, CDR1 is MNHEY and CDR2 SVGEGT. CDR3 loop: CASSHSDVWYGYTF. CDR3 nucleotides: TGTGCCAGCAGTCACTCCGATGTTTGGTATGGCTACACCTTC.

The table lists this clonotype with many counts. The gene calls are TRBV5-1 and TRBJ1-2, with TRBD1 matching over 12 bases. V shed 4 bases and J 0 bases; nucleotides not matched to a gene: 16. This CDR3 is 20 amino acids long. CDR1 and CDR2 from the germline V gene are SGHRS and YFSETQ. This CDR3 is CASSDTYPGTGGAPNYGYTF. CDR3 nucleotide sequence: TGCGCCAGCAGCGATACATACCCCGGGACAGGGGGCGCCCCTAACTATGGCTACACCTTC.

The chain has TRBV19 and TRBJ2-5; D perhaps matches TRBD2 (6 bases). Trimming took 3 bases from V and 5 from J, leaving 22 bases between them. The CDR3 has 17 amino acids. The germline CDR1 and CDR2 sequences are LNHDA and SQIVND (reference sequence). Here the CDR3 DNA reads TGTGCCAGTAGTATTGGCGCCTCAACCTCAGGAGGGGAGACCCAGTACTTC. The encoded protein is CASSIGASTSGGETQYF.

In its sample, this clonotype was seen a few times. V gene TRBV19 combines with J gene TRBJ2-3, with TRBD1 matching over 10 bases. The CDR3 extends over 14 amino acids. V lost 8 bases to trimming and J lost 4 bases; unmatched junction nucleotides: 6. Germline V gives CDR1 LNHDA, CDR2 SQIVND (reference sequence). The CDR3 here is CASSGTGAADTQYF. For the CDR3, the DNA is TGTGCCAGTTCCGGGACAGGGGCGGCAGATACGCAGTATTTT.

This clonotype was found many times. The chain recombines TRBV4-2 with TRBJ2-1; TRBD2 matches at 10 bases. V shed 2 bases, J shed 4 bases, and the junction held 8 bases outside the gene matches. The V gene's germline CDR1 is LGHNA and CDR2 YNFKEQ. This CDR3 spans 17 amino acids. The CDR3 DNA follows: TGTGCCAGCAGCCAAAACTTACCTAGCGGGGGATACAATGAGCAGTTCTTC. This gives the protein CASSQNLPSGGYNEQFF.

The sample holds a few counts of this clonotype. The gene calls are TRBV6-1 and TRBJ1-1, with TRBD1 matching 8 bases. The V and J ends lost 4 bases and 9 bases, in that order; junction bases with no gene match: 13. CDR3 length equals 15 residues. Germline loops: CDR1 MNHNS, CDR2 SASEGT. The CDR3 region has the DNA TGTGCCAGCAGTGTCCGGACAGGGACAACTAATAAAGCTTTCTTT. As protein: CASSVRTGTTNKAFF.

This clonotype was seen at least ten times. This chain joins TRBV10-3 and TRBJ1-5; no clear D. Trimming pared 3 bases from V and 9 bases from J, leaving 6 bases between. This CDR3 has 11 residues. From germline, CDR1 is ENHRY and CDR2 SYGVKD. The CDR3, as DNA: TGTGCCATCAGTGACGGAGGGCCCCAGCATTTT. Translation gives CAISDGGPQHF.

The J gene is TRBJ1-2, the V gene TRBV3-1; TRBD1 might be the D (5 bases). Germline loops: CDR1 LGHDT, CDR2 YNNKEL (reference sequence). The CDR3 has 14 residues. Trimming took 1 base from V and 4 from J, leaving 10 bases between them. The CDR3 sequence is CASSQGWGTYGYTF. The CDR3 DNA reads as TGTGCCAGCAGCCAAGGGTGGGGGACCTATGGCTACACCTTC.

This clonotype was counted between two and nine times. This chain links TRBV4-1 with TRBJ2-1; D tentatively reads TRBD1 or TRBD2 (5 bases each). Germline CDR1 reads MGHRA; CDR2 reads YSYEKL. V lost 4 bases to trimming and J lost 8 bases, with 18 bases between them. The CDR3 is 15 residues long. The CDR3 loop reads CASSPRDGYIDEQFF. In DNA form, the CDR3 reads TGCGCCAGCAGCCCCCGGGACGGATACATCGATGAGCAGTTCTTC.

The V call is TRBV12-5, the J call TRBJ1-2; D is perhaps TRBD1 (5 bases). Germline CDR1 reads LGHNT; CDR2 reads FRNRAP. The CDR3 covers 19 residues. V was shortened by 1 base and J by 2 bases, with 23 bases between the two germline ends. Written as DNA, the CDR3 is TGTGCTAGTGGTTTGGCGAAATCGGGACCCCTTATCTGGAACTATGGCTACACCTTC. Its protein product is CASGLAKSGPLIWNYGYTF.

There are a few counts of this clonotype. The chain has TRBV27 and TRBJ2-5; 8 nucleotides line up with TRBD1. The CDR3 length is 16 residues. Per the germline V gene, CDR1 is MNHEY and CDR2 is SMNVEV (reference sequence). With V trimmed by 6 bases and J by 0 bases, 9 bases remained unmatched. CDR3 sequence: CASRPYWGQDQETQYF. DNA for the CDR3: TGTGCCAGCAGACCATATTGGGGACAGGACCAAGAGACCCAGTACTTC.

This sequence joins TRBV5-1 and TRBJ1-2; 7 bases match TRBD1. CDR1 and CDR2 from the germline V gene are SGHRS and YFSETQ. The V and J ends lost 4 bases and 3 bases, in that order; junction bases with no gene match: 6. The CDR3 has 14 residues. The CDR3 reads CASSHYGQDYGYTF. The CDR3 nucleotides are TGCGCCAGCAGCCATTACGGACAGGACTATGGCTACACCTTC.